Included here is one T cell receptor (beta chain) sequence, with context. The data were obtained in a study of blood T cell repertoires in COVID-19. Study-level background: The study drew acute and convalescent COVID-19 samples from the United States, Italy and Spain. T cells, B-cell-depleted T cells, or PBMCs provided the cDNA or gDNA that served as material.

As handled by the study authors: Using reference gene primer amplification, nucleated cell counts were estimated. Sequenced by immunoSEQ multiplex PCR; TCRdb stores in-frame clones only, minus some. That table supplies the V and J calls and clone size; D and trimming were determined from the DNA. Found here are 98,000 or so clones, about 86% of them singletons; the top ten hold roughly 13%. With 4 bases removed from V and 3 bases from J, the gap between germline ends came to 13 bases. Germline CDR1 and CDR2: SGHDN and FVKESK. CDR3 length: 14 residues. The receptor was derived from a woman aged 60-75 years in a cohort sampled during active or convalescent COVID-19. The sequencing sample was made of peripheral blood. This rearrangement joins TRBV14 to TRBJ2-7; D perhaps matches TRBD1 (6 bases). CDR3 in DNA: TGTGCCAGCAGCCCACAGGGTAGACTCTACGAGCAGTACTTC. Its protein is CASSPQGRLYEQYF.